These 10 T cell receptor beta chains share one sample of origin, sequenced in a study of regulatory T cells in long-lasting Graves disease. Documented time point: newly diagnosed GD, antithyroid drugs for less than 3 months. There was RNA extracted from PBMCs, and the TCR library was made from it. Assembly of TCR beta libraries relied on iRepertoire HTBI primers together with Arm-PCR of CDR3 regions. TCRdb called the multiplex PCR reads again in MiXCR, with one record for every CDR3 protein. The repertoire has hundreds of thousands of distinct CDR3 sequences, around 15% of them found once; the top ten carry about 27%. The sample was also linked to a second study, of T cells in Graves' hyperthyroidism and ophthalmopathy.

The sequenced sample was peripheral blood mononuclear cells (PBMCs), obtained at new diagnosis, from a patient treated with antithyroid drugs. All receptors come from a man aged 35 to 55 with Graves disease.

In its sample, this clonotype was seen many times. The rearrangement links TRBV7-2 to TRBJ2-4, with no clear D. V dropped 5 bases and J dropped 5 bases, with 13 bases sitting between them. CDR1 is SGHTA and CDR2 is FQGNSA in the germline V gene. The CDR3 runs to 14 residues. The CDR3 region has the DNA TGTGCCAGCAGCACCTCCGGCCTCCAAAACATTCAGTACTTC. As protein: CASSTSGLQNIQYF.

This clonotype was detected only a few times. V and J are TRBV7-2 and TRBJ1-4; D is undetermined. V lost 4 bases to trimming and J lost 2 bases, with 8 bases between them. The germline CDR1 and CDR2 sequences are SGHTA and FQGNSA. This CDR3 is 14 amino acids long. DNA of the CDR3: TGTGCCAGCAGCTCACGCCTGACTAATGAAAAACTGTTTTTT. This encodes CASSSRLTNEKLFF. Full variable domain (outside the CDR3, taken from reference TRBV7-2 and TRBJ1-4): GAGVSQSPSNKVTEKGKDVELRCDPISGHTALYWYRQSLGQGLEFLIYFQGNSAPDKSGLPSDRFSAERTGGSVSTLTIQRTQQEDSAVYLCASSSRLTNEKLFFGSGTQLSVL.

There are many counts of this clonotype. The chain uses TRBV30 and TRBJ1-6; D is uncertain. This CDR3 comprises 11 residues. The V gene lost 5 bases and the J gene lost 13 bases, with 12 bases spanning the gap. Germline V gene sequence: CDR1 GTSNPN, CDR2 SVGIG (reference sequence). The CDR3 bases are TGTGCCTGGGGACGTAGTCAGCCCCTCCACTTT. This encodes CAWGRSQPLHF.

This clonotype has ten or more counts. V usage is TRBV6-2 or TRBV6-3 and J usage is TRBJ2-7, with D unresolved. The germline V gene has CDR1 MNHEY and CDR2 SVGEGT. This CDR3 contains 17 residues. V was cut by 2 bases and J by 1 base, with 18 bases left in between. Here the CDR3 reads CASSYEVTSTISYEQYF. CDR3 sequence (DNA): TGTGCCAGCAGTTACGAGGTAACTTCCACTATTTCCTACGAGCAGTACTTC.

The V gene is TRBV5-1, the J gene TRBJ2-5; 11 bases map to TRBD2. The CDR3 has 15 residues. From germline, CDR1 is SGHRS and CDR2 YFSETQ. The V gene end was trimmed by 4 bases and the J gene end by 2 bases; junction bases not matched to a gene: 4. This CDR3 is CASSTGTSGQETQYF. The CDR3 DNA reads TGCGCCAGCAGCACCGGGACTAGCGGACAAGAGACCCAGTACTTC.

The chain links TRBV20-1 to TRBJ2-5; 13 nucleotides match TRBD2. The V gene's germline CDR1 is DFQATT and CDR2 SNEGSKA (reference sequence). The CDR3 runs to 15 residues. V dropped 2 bases and J dropped 2; count of bases not matched to a gene: 2. The CDR3 DNA sequence: TGCAGTGCTAGACCGGGACTAGCGGGGCAAGAGACCCAGTACTTC. This codes for CSARPGLAGQETQYF.

As concerns this clonotype: This may come from a read error, since a much larger clone is one base off. Here the CDR3 reads CAWSRRGVENTIYF. CDR3 nucleotide sequence: TGTGCCTGGAGTCGACGCGGGGTCGAAAACACCATATATTTT. V is TRBV30 and J is TRBJ1-3; the D is unclear. V was cut by 2 bases and J by 6 bases, with 14 bases left in between. The CDR3 contains 14 residues. CDR1 and CDR2 (germline): GTSNPN, SVGIG (reference sequence).

Turning to this clonotype: An end of the junction does not agree with germline; a read error may underlie this. The gene calls are TRBV7-8 and TRBJ1-5; TRBD1 aligns across 7 bases. This CDR3 is 15 amino acids long. Germline V CDR1 and CDR2: SGHVS, FQNEAQ. The CDR3 reads CASNLETGYNQPQHF. The DNA of the CDR3 is TGTGCCAGCAACTTAGAGACAGGGTACAATCAGCCCCAGCATTTT.

This clonotype was counted many times. The rearrangement links TRBV5-1 to TRBJ2-2; 11 bases are shared with TRBD2. Germline V gene sequence: CDR1 SGHRS, CDR2 YFSETQ. V was pared by 3 bases and J by 3 bases, with 10 bases of the junction left unmatched. The CDR3 spans 18 residues. CDR3 in amino acids: CASSSALAGGPDTGELFF. The CDR3 DNA reads as TGCGCCAGCAGCTCCGCTTTAGCGGGGGGGCCTGACACCGGGGAGCTGTTTTTT.

Many counts were recorded for this clonotype. The chain links TRBV15 to TRBJ1-1; D call uncertain. Germline CDR1 is LNHNV and CDR2 is YYDKDF (reference sequence). Trimming stripped 8 bases from V and 10 bases from J, with 5 bases between. This CDR3 region has 8 residues. The CDR3 is CATRRAFF. The CDR3 DNA follows: TGTGCCACCCGGAGAGCTTTCTTT.